A selection of T cell receptor beta chains follows, all from one sample in a study of Ad26.COV2.S vaccination and SARS-CoV-2 variants. Using immunoSEQ multiplex PCR, the repertoire was profiled, and TCRdb retains in-frame clones only, with some absent. The sample has about 440,000 clones, about nine tenths seen once; the top ten hold about 4.5%. Here the sequenced sample was peripheral blood, taken in a trial of Ad26.COV2.S vaccine versus placebo. These receptors were taken from a person between 18 and 65 years old who received the Ad26.COV2.S COVID-19 vaccine or a placebo. The CDR3 runs from the conserved cysteine through the conserved F or W. The D gene is left open where the match is weak. Clone size is shown for a subset of rows, as once, few, many or a class of expanded clone.

J gene,D gene,V gene,clone size,CDR3 length,CDR3 protein,CDR3 DNA
TRBJ2-6,NA,TRBV5-6,NA,16,CASSLISTSGANVLTF,TGTGCCAGCAGCCTAATATCGACCTCTGGGGCCAACGTCCTGACTTTC
TRBJ2-6,NA,TRBV28,NA,18,CASSLPGTLRAGANVLTF,TGTGCCAGCAGTTTACCAGGGACCTTACGAGCTGGGGCCAACGTCCTGACTTTC
TRBJ1-1,NA,TRBV7-9,NA,13,CASSLGSNSRAFF,TGTGCCAGCAGCTTAGGGTCGAACAGCAGGGCTTTCTTT
TRBJ2-7,NA,TRBV5-6,NA,14,CASSLVAGTYEQYF,TGTGCCAGCAGCTTGGTAGCAGGGACCTACGAGCAGTACTTC
TRBJ2-5,NA,TRBV7-8,NA,15,CASQGGLQGRETQYF,TGTGCCAGCCAGGGGGGATTACAGGGAAGAGAGACCCAGTACTTC
TRBJ2-4,TRBD2,TRBV28,NA,23,CASSFKFIYDPSGRGAAKNIQYF,TGTGCCAGCAGTTTCAAGTTTATTTATGATCCTAGCGGGAGAGGGGCGGCCAAAAACATTCAGTACTTC
TRBJ2-5,NA,TRBV19,NA,19,CASSGPRGGGPGFVETQYF,TGTGCCAGTAGTGGGCCACGGGGTGGAGGGCCTGGGTTTGTAGAGACCCAGTACTTC
TRBJ1-4,NA,TRBV21-1,NA,18,CASSKGGGGPPTNEKLFF,TGTGCCAGCAGCAAAGGAGGGGGTGGCCCCCCAACTAATGAAAAACTGTTTTTT
TRBJ2-7,NA,TRBV7-9,NA,12,CASSLEWGEQYF,TGTGCCAGCAGCTTAGAATGGGGAGAGCAGTACTTC
TRBJ1-3,NA,TRBV9,NA,13,CASSVGPSDTIYF,TGTGCCAGCAGCGTGGGGCCCTCGGACACCATATATTTT
TRBJ2-3,TRBD2,TRBV30,NA,16,CAWSVPWGGRTDTQYF,TGTGCCTGGAGTGTCCCGTGGGGCGGGAGGACAGATACGCAGTATTTT
TRBJ1-4,TRBD1,TRBV4-1,NA,17,CASSQNKGQGTNEKLFF,TGCGCCAGCAGCCAAAACAAGGGACAGGGGACAAATGAAAAACTGTTTTTT
TRBJ2-7,TRBD1,TRBV7-8,NA,14,CASSLLGQGYEQYF,TGTGCCAGCAGCTTGTTAGGACAGGGTTACGAGCAGTACTTC
TRBJ2-5,NA,TRBV9,NA,12,CASSSGEETQYF,TGTGCCAGCAGCTCCGGGGAAGAGACCCAGTACTTC
TRBJ1-1,NA,TRBV18,NA,12,CASSPSYTEAFF,TGTGCCAGCTCACCTTCTTACACTGAAGCTTTCTTT
TRBJ1-2,NA,TRBV5-1,few,15,CASSLDPGEFYGYTF,TGCGCCAGCAGCCTGGACCCAGGGGAGTTCTATGGCTACACCTTC
TRBJ2-5,NA,TRBV30,NA,11,CAWSVAQGLYF,TGTGCCTGGAGTGTTGCACAGGGTTTGTACTTC
TRBJ2-4,NA,TRBV29-1,NA,16,CSVVVFSAEAKNIQYF,TGCAGCGTTGTAGTATTTTCGGCGGAAGCCAAAAACATTCAGTACTTC
TRBJ2-7,TRBD1,TRBV11-2,NA,14,CASSLYTGGYEQYF,TGTGCCAGCAGCTTGTATACAGGGGGGTACGAGCAGTACTTC
TRBJ1-1,TRBD1,TRBV6-6,NA,16,CASSPSGTGGRTEAFF,TGTGCCAGCAGTCCGTCAGGGACAGGGGGCAGGACTGAAGCTTTCTTT